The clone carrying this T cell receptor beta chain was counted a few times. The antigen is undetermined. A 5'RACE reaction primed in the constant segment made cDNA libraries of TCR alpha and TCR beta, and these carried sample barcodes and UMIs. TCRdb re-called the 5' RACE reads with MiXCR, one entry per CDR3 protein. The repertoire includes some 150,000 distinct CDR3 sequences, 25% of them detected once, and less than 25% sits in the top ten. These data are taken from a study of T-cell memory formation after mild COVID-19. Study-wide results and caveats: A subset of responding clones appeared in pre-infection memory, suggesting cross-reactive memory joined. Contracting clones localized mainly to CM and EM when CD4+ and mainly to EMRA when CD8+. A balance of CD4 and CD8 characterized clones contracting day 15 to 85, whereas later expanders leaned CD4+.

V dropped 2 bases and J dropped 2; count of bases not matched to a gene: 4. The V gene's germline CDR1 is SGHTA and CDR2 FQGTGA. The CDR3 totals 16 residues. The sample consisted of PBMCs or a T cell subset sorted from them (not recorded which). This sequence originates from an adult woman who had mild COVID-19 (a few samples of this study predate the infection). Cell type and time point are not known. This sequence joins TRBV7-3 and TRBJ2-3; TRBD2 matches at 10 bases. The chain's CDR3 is CASSLGSGGPTDTQYF. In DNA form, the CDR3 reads TGTGCCAGCAGCTTAGGTAGCGGGGGGCCCACAGATACGCAGTATTTT.